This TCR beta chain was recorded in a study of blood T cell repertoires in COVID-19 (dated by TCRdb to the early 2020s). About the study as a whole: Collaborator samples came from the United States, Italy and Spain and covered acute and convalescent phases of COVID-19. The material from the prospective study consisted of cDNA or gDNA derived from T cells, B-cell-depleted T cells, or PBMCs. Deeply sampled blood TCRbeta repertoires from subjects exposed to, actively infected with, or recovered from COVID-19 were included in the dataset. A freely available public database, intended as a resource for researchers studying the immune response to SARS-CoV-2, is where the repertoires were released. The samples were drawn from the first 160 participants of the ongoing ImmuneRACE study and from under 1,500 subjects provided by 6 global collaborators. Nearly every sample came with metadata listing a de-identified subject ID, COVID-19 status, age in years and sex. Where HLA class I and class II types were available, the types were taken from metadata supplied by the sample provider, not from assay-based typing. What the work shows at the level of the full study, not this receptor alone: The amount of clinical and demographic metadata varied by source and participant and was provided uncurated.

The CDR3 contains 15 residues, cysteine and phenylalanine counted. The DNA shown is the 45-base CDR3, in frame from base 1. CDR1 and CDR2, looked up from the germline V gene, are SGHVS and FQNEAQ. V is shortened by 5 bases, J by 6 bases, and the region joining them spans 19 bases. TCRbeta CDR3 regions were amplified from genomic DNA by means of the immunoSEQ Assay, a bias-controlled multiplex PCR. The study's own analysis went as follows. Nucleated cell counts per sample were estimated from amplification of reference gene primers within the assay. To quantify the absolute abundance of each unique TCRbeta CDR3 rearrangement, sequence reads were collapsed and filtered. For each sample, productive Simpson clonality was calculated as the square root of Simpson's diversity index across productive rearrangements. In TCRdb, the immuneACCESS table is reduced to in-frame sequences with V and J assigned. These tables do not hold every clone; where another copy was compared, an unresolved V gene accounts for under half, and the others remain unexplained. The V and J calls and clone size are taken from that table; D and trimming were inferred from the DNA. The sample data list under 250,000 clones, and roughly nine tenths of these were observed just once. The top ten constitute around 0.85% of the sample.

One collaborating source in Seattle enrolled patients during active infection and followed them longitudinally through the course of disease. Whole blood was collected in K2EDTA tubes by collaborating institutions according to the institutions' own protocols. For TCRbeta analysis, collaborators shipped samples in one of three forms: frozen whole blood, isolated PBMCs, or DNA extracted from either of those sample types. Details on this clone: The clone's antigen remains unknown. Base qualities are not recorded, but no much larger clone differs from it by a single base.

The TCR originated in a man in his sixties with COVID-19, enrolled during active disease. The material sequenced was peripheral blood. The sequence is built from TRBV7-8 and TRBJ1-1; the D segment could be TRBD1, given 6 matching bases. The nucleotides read TGTGCCAGCAGCATCCCCGCCGGGACACCCTCTGAAGCTTTCTTT. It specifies CASSIPAGTPSEAFF.